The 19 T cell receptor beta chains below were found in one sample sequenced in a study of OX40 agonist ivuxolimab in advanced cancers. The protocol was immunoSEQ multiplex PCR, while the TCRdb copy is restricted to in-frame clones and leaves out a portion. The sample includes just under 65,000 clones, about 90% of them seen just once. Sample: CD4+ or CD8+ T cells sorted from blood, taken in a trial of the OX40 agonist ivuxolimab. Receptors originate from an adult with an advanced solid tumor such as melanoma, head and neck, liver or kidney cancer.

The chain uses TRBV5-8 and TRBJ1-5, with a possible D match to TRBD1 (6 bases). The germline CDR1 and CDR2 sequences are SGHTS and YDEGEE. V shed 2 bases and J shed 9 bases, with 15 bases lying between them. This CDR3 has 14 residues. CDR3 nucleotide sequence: TGTGCCAGCAGCTTCCTGTCTGGGGGCCTGCCCCAGCATTTT. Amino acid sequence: CASSFLSGGLPQHF.

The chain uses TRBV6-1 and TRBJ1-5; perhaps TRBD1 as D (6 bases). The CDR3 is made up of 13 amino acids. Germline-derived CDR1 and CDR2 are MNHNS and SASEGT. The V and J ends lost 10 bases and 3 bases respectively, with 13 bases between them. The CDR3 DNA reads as TGTGCCATCCGGGACATTTCCAATCAGCCCCAGCATTTT. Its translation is CAIRDISNQPQHF.

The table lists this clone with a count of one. The CDR3 here is CASSLSREMNEQFF. The CDR3 bases are TGTGCCAGCAGCTTATCGCGGGAGATGAATGAGCAGTTCTTC. The chain couples TRBV7-3 to TRBJ2-1; 7 nucleotides align to TRBD2. Trimming at V came to 2 bases and at J to 7 bases, leaving 5 bases not matched to a gene. This CDR3 has 14 amino acids. Per germline, CDR1 SGHTA and CDR2 FQGTGA.

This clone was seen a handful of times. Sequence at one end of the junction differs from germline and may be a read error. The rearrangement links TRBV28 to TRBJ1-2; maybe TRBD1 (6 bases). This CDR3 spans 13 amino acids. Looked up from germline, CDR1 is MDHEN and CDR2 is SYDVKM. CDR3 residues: CASSPTGTPEVSF. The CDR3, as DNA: TGTGCCAGCAGTCCCACCGGGACACCCGAAGTATCCTTC.

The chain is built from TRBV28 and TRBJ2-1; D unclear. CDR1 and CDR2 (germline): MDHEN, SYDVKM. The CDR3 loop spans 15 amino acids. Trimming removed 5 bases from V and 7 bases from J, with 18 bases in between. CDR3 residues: CASSGLVGALNEQFF. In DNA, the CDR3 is TGTGCCAGCAGTGGCCTAGTCGGCGCTCTTAATGAGCAGTTCTTC.

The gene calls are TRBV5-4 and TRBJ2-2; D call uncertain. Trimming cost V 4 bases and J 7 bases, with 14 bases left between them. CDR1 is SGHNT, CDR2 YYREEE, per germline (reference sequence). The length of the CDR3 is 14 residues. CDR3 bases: TGTGCCAGCAGCCCGGTACCACTGAACGGGGAGCTGTTTTTT. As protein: CASSPVPLNGELFF.

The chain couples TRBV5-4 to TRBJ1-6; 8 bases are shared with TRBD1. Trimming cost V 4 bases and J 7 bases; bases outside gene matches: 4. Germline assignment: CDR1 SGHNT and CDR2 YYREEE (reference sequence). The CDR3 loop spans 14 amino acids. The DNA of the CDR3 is TGTGCCAGCAGCGCAGGGGGCGGGAATTCACCCCTCCACTTT. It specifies CASSAGGGNSPLHF.

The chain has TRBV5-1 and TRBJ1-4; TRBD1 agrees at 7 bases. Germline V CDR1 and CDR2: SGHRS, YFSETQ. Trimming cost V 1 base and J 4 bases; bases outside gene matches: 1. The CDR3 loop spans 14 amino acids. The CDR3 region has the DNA TGCGCCAGCAGCTTGAGACAGGGTAATGAAAAACTGTTTTTT. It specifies CASSLRQGNEKLFF.

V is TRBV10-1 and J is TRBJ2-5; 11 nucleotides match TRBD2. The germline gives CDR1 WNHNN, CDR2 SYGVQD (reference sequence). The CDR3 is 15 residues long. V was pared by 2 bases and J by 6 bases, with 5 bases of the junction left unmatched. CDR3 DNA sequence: TGCGCCAGCAGTGAGGGGGCTAGCGGGAGGCAGACCCAGTACTTC. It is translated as CASSEGASGRQTQYF.

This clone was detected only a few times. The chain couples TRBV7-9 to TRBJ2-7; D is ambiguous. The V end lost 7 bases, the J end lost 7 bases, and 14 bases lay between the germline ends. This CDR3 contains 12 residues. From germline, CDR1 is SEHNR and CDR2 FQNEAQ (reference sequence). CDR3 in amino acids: CASTRLVSEQYF. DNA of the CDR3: TGTGCCAGCACGCGTCTAGTAAGTGAGCAGTACTTC. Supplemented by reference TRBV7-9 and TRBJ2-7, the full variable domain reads DTGVSQNPRHKITKRGQNVTFRCDPISEHNRLYWYRQTLGQGPEFLTYFQNEAQLEKSRLLSDRFSAERPKGSFSTLEIQRTEQGDSAMYLCASTRLVSEQYFGPGTRLTVT.

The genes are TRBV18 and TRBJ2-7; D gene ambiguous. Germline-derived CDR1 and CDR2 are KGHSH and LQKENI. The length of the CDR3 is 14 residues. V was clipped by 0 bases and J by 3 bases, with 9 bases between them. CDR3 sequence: CASSPPVKLYEQYF. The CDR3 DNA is TGTGCCAGCTCACCACCGGTCAAGCTCTACGAGCAGTACTTC.

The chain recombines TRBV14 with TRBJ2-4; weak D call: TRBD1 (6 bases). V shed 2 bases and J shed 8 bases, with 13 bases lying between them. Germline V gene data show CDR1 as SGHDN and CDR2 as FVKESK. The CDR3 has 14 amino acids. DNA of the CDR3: TGTGCCAGCAGCCAACAGGGGTCAAGATACATTCAGTACTTC. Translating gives CASSQQGSRYIQYF.

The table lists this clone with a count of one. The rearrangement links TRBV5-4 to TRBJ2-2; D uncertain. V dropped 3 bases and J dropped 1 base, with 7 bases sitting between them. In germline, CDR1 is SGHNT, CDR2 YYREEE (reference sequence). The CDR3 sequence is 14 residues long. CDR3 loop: CASSYTRNTGELFF. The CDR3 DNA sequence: TGTGCCAGCAGCTATACACGGAACACCGGGGAGCTGTTTTTT.

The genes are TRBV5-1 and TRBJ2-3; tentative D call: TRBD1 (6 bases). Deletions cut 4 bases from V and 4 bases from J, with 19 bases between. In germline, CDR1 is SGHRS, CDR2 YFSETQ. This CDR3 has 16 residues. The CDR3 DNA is TGCGCCAGCAGCGGTGGGACACCACGAGGGGCAGATACGCAGTATTTT. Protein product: CASSGGTPRGADTQYF.

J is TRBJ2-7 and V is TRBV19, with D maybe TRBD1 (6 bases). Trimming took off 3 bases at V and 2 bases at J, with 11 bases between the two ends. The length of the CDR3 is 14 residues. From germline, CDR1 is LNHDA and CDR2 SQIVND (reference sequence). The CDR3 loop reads CASSMEGGTYEQYF. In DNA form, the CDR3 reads TGTGCCAGTAGTATGGAAGGGGGAACCTACGAGCAGTACTTC.

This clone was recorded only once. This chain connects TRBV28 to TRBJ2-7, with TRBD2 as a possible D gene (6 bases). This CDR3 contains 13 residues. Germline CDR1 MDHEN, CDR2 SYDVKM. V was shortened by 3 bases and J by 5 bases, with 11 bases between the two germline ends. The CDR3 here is CASSFETRNEQYF. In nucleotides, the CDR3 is TGTGCCAGCAGTTTCGAGACTAGAAACGAGCAGTACTTC. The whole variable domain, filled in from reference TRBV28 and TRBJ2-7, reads DVKVTQSSRYLVKRTGEKVFLECVQDMDHENMFWYRQDPGLGLRLIYFSYDVKMKEKGDIPEGYSVSREKKERFSLILESASTNQTSMYLCASSFETRNEQYFGPGTRLTVT.

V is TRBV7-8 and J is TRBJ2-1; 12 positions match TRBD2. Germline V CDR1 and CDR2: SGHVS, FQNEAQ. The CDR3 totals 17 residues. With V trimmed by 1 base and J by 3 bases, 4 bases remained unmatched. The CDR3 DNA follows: TGTGCCAGCAGCTTAGGGCGGACTAGCGGGGTCTACAATGAGCAGTTCTTC. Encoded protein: CASSLGRTSGVYNEQFF.

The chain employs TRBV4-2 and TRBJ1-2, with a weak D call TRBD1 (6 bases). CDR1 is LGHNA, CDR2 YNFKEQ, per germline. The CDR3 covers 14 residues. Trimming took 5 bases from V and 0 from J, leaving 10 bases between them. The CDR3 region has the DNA TGTGCCAGCAGCGGCACAGGGACTAACTATGGCTACACCTTC. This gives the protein CASSGTGTNYGYTF.

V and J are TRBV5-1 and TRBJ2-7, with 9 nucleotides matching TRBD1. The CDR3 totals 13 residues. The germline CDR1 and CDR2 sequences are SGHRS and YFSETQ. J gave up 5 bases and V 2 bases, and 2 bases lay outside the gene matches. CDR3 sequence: CASSFRDRDEQYF. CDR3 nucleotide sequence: TGCGCCAGCAGCTTCCGGGACAGGGACGAGCAGTACTTC. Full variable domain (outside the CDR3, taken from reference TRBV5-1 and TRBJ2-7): KAGVTQTPRYLIKTRGQQVTLSCSPISGHRSVSWYQQTPGQGLQFLFEYFSETQRNKGNFPGRFSGRQFSNSRSEMNVSTLELGDSALYLCASSFRDRDEQYFGPGTRLTVT.